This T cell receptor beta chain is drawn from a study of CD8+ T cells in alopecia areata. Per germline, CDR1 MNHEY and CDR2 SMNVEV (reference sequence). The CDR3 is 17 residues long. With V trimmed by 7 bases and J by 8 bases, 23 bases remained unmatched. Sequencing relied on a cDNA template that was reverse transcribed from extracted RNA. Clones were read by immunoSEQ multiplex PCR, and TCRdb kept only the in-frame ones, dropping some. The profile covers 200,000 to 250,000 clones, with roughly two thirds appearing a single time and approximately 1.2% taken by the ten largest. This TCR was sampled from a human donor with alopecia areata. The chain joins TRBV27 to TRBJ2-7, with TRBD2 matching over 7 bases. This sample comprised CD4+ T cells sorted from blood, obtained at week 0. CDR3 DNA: TGTGCCAGCACCTTACGAGCAAGCGGGACGCTTGGCGGCAAGCAGTACTTC. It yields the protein CASTLRASGTLGGKQYF.